This TCR beta chain was identified in a study of cytomegalovirus exposure and HLA in healthy donors (dated by TCRdb to 2017 to 2019). Context from the whole study: A later analysis indicated that the 120 or so validation repertoires were generated on the platform also employed for the approximately 700 repertoires of the first cohort. The study aimed to test whether signatures of past pathogen exposure could be identified by cataloging public T cell receptors. Besides the first cohort of approximately 670 subjects, a separate validation cohort made up of roughly 120 different subjects was used. High-throughput TCR immunosequencing, statistical association of individual TCRs with disease status, and machine learning were combined to predict cytomegalovirus infection status. On the study overall, not on this receptor specifically: A later analysis had no HLA typing for the validation cohort, so co-occurrence there was scored across all 110 or so repertoires. The study gave a list of more than 150 TCR beta chains associated with cytomegalovirus. While some public TCRs were present in many individuals, most TCR sequences turned up only very rarely across donors. The classifier was reported to diagnose cytomegalovirus status with high specificity and sensitivity in both the original cohort and the validation cohort. A later analysis found that TCRs clustered in the first cohort also tended to co-occur in the roughly 120 validation repertoires, with about 94% of cluster scores above 0. According to the authors, the approach could potentially be generalized to other disease states and immunological phenotypes. Three of the identified cytomegalovirus-associated TCR beta chains were confirmed in vitro to be specific for cytomegalovirus antigens.

Separate from the roughly 630-subject first cohort, the validation cohort of over 90 subjects was the group to which the donors belonged. For this clone: Its recognized antigen is unknown. Base quality data are lacking; no much larger clone is found one base away.

The protocol used for the library was the immunoSEQ multiplex PCR assay. As for how the authors treated the data: A statistical classification framework was built to diagnose cytomegalovirus status from the catalog of TCR beta chain sequences. What TCRdb holds here is the immuneACCESS table cut down to in-frame rearrangements. Part of the clones is not present; checked against another copy, under half of the missing clones reflect an unresolved V gene, and the others are unexplained. The V and J calls and clone size are taken from that table; D and trimming were inferred from the DNA. The sample table holds roughly 98,000 clones, of which around nine tenths were seen once. Roughly 4.3% of the sample rests with the top ten. The CDR3 spans 12 residues, from the cysteine through the phenylalanine. The kept DNA is CDR3 alone, 36 bases in frame from the first base. The trim is 4 bases for V and 2 bases for J, with a gap of 8 bases between the germline ends. In the germline V gene, CDR1 corresponds to SQVTM and CDR2 to ANQGSEA.

The rearranged segments are TRBV29-1 and TRBJ1-2, with TRBD1 tentatively as D gene (5 bases match). The TCR sequence derives from a woman in her 30s in good health and CMV-seronegative. Sequenced input: PBMCs. The nucleotides are TGCAGCGTTGCGGGGGGGAACTATGGCTACACCTTC. The resulting protein is CSVAGGNYGYTF. Reference TRBV29-1 and TRBJ1-2 proteins supply the regions before and after the CDR3; the full variable domain is: SAVISQKPSRDICQRGTSLTIQCQVDSQVTMMFWYRQQPGQSLTLIATANQGSEATYESGFVIDKFPISRPNLTFSTLTVSNMSPEDSSIYLCSVAGGNYGYTFGSGTRLTVV.